The clone carrying this T cell receptor (beta chain) was observed many times. Its antigen is as yet unknown. This sample was included in a study of T cells after yellow fever vaccination. Study conclusions and caveats: High-abundance clonotypes from the bulk population could contaminate FACS-sorted repertoires. Primary-vaccination clones mostly resurfaced post-booster (approximately 96% CD4, approximately 87% CD8). Faster peaking, at day 5 versus 15, marked a secondary response that was weaker.

Unmatched junction bases numbered 9, after V lost 4 bases and J lost 5 bases. The CDR3 consists of 17 residues. CDR1 and CDR2 from the germline V gene are MNHEY and SVGEGT. It was through 5'RACE template switching that TCR cDNA was made, with a universal primer site and UMIs added. TCRdb re-called the 5' RACE reads with MiXCR, one entry per CDR3 protein. In the table there are about 240,000 distinct CDR3 sequences, less than 9% of which are singletons. The chain carries TRBV6-2 or TRBV6-3 and TRBJ2-5; 14 bases match TRBD2. The clonotype comes from a man aged 30 to 39 who received the YFV17D yellow fever vaccine. Sample: CD4+ T cells sorted from PBMCs, taken 15 days after the yellow fever booster vaccination. The CDR3 region is CASSWRLAGGVSETQYF. CDR3 sequence (DNA): TGTGCCAGCAGTTGGCGACTAGCGGGAGGGGTCTCGGAGACCCAGTACTTC.